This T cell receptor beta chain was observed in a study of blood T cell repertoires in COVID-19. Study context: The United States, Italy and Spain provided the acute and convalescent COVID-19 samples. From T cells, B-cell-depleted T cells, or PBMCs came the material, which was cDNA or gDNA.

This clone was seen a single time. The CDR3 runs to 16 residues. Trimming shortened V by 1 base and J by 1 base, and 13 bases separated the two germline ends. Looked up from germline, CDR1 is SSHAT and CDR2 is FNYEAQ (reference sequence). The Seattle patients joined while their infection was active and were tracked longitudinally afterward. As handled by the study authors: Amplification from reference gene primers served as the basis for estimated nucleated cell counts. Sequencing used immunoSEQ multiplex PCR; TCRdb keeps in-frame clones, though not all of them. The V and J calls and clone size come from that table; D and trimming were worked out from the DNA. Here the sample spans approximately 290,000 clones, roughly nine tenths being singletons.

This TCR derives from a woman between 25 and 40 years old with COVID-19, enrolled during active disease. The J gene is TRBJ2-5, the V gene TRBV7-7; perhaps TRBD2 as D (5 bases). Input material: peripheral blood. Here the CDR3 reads CASSLGSREFQETQYF. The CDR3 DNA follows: TGTGCCAGCAGCTTAGGTTCCCGGGAATTCCAAGAGACCCAGTACTTC. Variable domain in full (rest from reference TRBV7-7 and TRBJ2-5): GAGVSQSPRYKVTKRGQDVTLRCDPISSHATLYWYQQALGQGPEFLTYFNYEAQPDKSGLPSDRFSAERPEGSISTLTIQRTEQRDSAMYRCASSLGSREFQETQYFGPGTRLLVL.